Shown below are 13 T cell receptor beta chains from a single sample sequenced in a study of blood T cell repertoires in COVID-19. This table comes from immunoSEQ multiplex PCR, and its TCRdb copy is limited to in-frame clones, with some not included. The data show around 94,000 clones, with roughly 80% seen just once and roughly 19% held by the top ten. Sequencing was done on a sample of peripheral blood. These receptors were collected from a human donor in a cohort sampled during active COVID-19.

The J gene is TRBJ2-2, the V gene TRBV5-5, with D maybe TRBD2 (5 bases). V gave up 1 base and J gave up 0 bases, with 13 bases separating them. CDR3 length: 17 residues. In germline, CDR1 is SGHKS, CDR2 YYEKEE (reference sequence). Here the CDR3 reads CASSLLARPANTGELFF. The CDR3 DNA follows: TGTGCCAGCAGCTTGTTAGCGCGGCCCGCGAACACCGGGGAGCTGTTTTTT.

The rearrangement links TRBV19 to TRBJ1-4, with D unclear. Germline lookup yields CDR1 LNHDA and CDR2 SQIVND (reference sequence). The germline V and J ends were trimmed by 3 bases and 7 bases, with 9 bases remaining between them. The CDR3 has 13 amino acids. CDR3 protein: CASSIGLGEKLFF. As DNA, the CDR3 is TGTGCCAGTAGTATCGGACTTGGTGAAAAACTGTTTTTT.

This chain joins TRBV9 and TRBJ2-7; D unresolved. Germline V gives CDR1 SGDLS, CDR2 YYNGEE. Trimming took off 3 bases at V and 6 bases at J, with 13 bases between the two ends. The CDR3 spans 13 residues. CDR3 protein: CASSGVFGGEQYF. The CDR3 nucleotides read TGTGCCAGCAGCGGAGTCTTCGGTGGCGAGCAGTACTTC.

CDR3 protein: CASSPSGTGNTEAFF. DNA for the CDR3: TGTGCCAGCTCACCCTCCGGGACAGGGAACACTGAAGCTTTCTTT. V and J are TRBV18 and TRBJ1-1; TRBD1 aligns across 8 bases. The CDR3 has 15 amino acids. V lost 3 bases and J lost 1; bases outside the gene matches: 4. The V gene's germline CDR1 is KGHSH and CDR2 LQKENI.

The V gene is TRBV5-1, the J gene TRBJ1-4; 8 nucleotides match TRBD1. Losses at the gene ends were 4 bases for V and 0 bases for J; bases not matched to a gene: 2. The length of the CDR3 is 15 residues. CDR1 and CDR2 (germline): SGHRS, YFSETQ. The CDR3 sequence: CASSGTGATNEKLFF. CDR3 sequence (DNA): TGCGCCAGCAGCGGGACAGGAGCAACTAATGAAAAACTGTTTTTT.

The chain is built from TRBV18 and TRBJ2-7; 8 nucleotides line up with TRBD2. The CDR3 is 14 residues long. Germline values: CDR1 KGHSH, CDR2 LQKENI. Trimming removed 3 bases from V and 6 bases from J; junction bases left unmatched: 7. This chain's CDR3 is CASSPGTRAPEQYF. As DNA, the CDR3 is TGTGCCAGCTCACCCGGGACTAGAGCCCCCGAGCAGTACTTC.

The rearrangement uses TRBV18 and TRBJ1-2, with TRBD1 matching 8 bases. V trimming: 4 bases; J trimming: 3 bases; junction bases outside the gene matches: 1. Germline lookup yields CDR1 KGHSH and CDR2 LQKENI. The CDR3 is 13 amino acids. CDR3 in amino acids: CASSRGQDYGYTF. As DNA, the CDR3 is TGTGCCAGCTCACGGGGACAGGACTATGGCTACACCTTC.

V usage is TRBV29-1 and J usage is TRBJ2-2; TRBD1 matches at 10 bases. Germline-derived CDR1 and CDR2 are SQVTM and ANQGSEA. The V and J ends lost 6 bases and 7 bases, in that order; junction bases with no gene match: 11. The CDR3 is 15 amino acids. CDR3 in amino acids: CSVPGQGTVGGELFF. The CDR3 DNA reads as TGCAGCGTACCGGGACAGGGGACCGTTGGCGGGGAGCTGTTTTTT.

To note about this clone: The junction departs from the called germline gene at one end, perhaps through a read error. The chain couples TRBV18 to TRBJ2-3; the match to TRBD1 covers 9 bases. The CDR3 sequence is 15 residues long. Germline CDR1 and CDR2: KGHSH and LQKENI. CDR3 in DNA: TGTGCCAGCTCGCCACGGGACAGGGCTGGAGATACGCAGTATTTT. Encoded protein: CASSPRDRAGDTQYF.

This sequence joins TRBV2 and TRBJ1-6; D gene unclear. Germline CDR1 is SNHLY and CDR2 is FYNNEI. CDR3 size: 12 residues. Between the trimmed V and J ends, which lost 6 bases and 5 bases, there was a span of 5 bases. CDR3 amino acids: CASSPNNSPLHF. The CDR3 DNA is TGTGCCAGCAGCCCCAATAATTCACCCCTCCACTTT. Filled out from reference TRBV2 and TRBJ1-6, the complete variable domain reads EPEVTQTPSHQVTQMGQEVILRCVPISNHLYFYWYRQILGQKVEFLVSFYNNEISEKSEIFDDQFSVERPDGSNFTLKIRSTKLEDSAMYFCASSPNNSPLHFGNGTRLTVT.

V and J are TRBV29-1 and TRBJ2-5; D is uncertain. With 6 bases removed from V and 5 bases from J, the gap between germline ends came to 16 bases. This CDR3 has 13 residues. From germline, CDR1 is SQVTM and CDR2 ANQGSEA. This CDR3 reads CSVASRFTETQYF. The CDR3 DNA sequence: TGCAGCGTCGCTTCGAGATTCACGGAGACCCAGTACTTC.

V and J are TRBV18 and TRBJ1-1; D gene unclear. CDR3 length: 14 residues. Trimming left V 1 base short and J 3 bases short, with 9 bases between. Looked up from germline, CDR1 is KGHSH and CDR2 is LQKENI. The CDR3 bases are TGTGCCAGCTCACCACTGCAGTCCTACACTGAAGCTTTCTTT. As protein: CASSPLQSYTEAFF.

The chain recombines TRBV19 with TRBJ1-2; the D gene is possibly TRBD1 (5 bases). There are 15 residues in the CDR3. V lost 4 bases and J lost 4, with 16 bases in between. CDR1 LNHDA and CDR2 SQIVND come from the germline V gene (reference sequence). CDR3 sequence: CASSNEWTLVYGYTF. CDR3 nucleotide sequence: TGTGCCAGTAGTAACGAATGGACATTAGTCTATGGCTACACCTTC.